This T cell receptor beta chain is from a study of OX40 agonist ivuxolimab in advanced cancers. Study summary: Participants could have had prior anti-PD-1, anti-PD-L1 or anti-CTLA-4 therapy, and about 40% had some. General study findings and limits: CD8+ T cells averaged more expanded clones than CD4+.

Patients were ruled out by autoimmune disease history or systemic immunosuppression. Profiled with immunoSEQ multiplex PCR; TCRdb holds only in-frame clones, not every one. The repertoire holds over 65,000 clones, 70% to 90% seen once, with 6.5% in the top ten. The V and J ends lost 4 bases and 5 bases respectively, with 14 bases between them. The germline CDR1 and CDR2 sequences are MNHNS and SASEGT. CDR3 length: 14 amino acids. In regard to this clone: Its antigen remains unknown.

The chain joins TRBV6-1 to TRBJ2-5; unclear D gene. The clonotype comes from an adult with an advanced solid tumor such as melanoma, head and neck, liver or kidney cancer. This material consisted of CD4+ or CD8+ T cells sorted from blood, taken in a trial of the OX40 agonist ivuxolimab. CDR3 sequence: CASSAGDAGETQYF. DNA of the CDR3: TGTGCCAGCAGTGCCGGCGATGCCGGGGAGACCCAGTACTTC.